This is a list of T cell receptor beta chains from one sample in a study of radiation and T cells in renal cell carcinoma. Only in-frame clones appear in the TCRdb table, and some are missing; sequencing was by immunoSEQ multiplex PCR. The data hold 150,000 or so clones, with 83% observed a single time. The source was blood, collected from a patient whose treatment included radiotherapy and nephrectomy. The receptors here all came from a woman in her 50s with renal cell carcinoma. CDR3s include the opening cysteine and the closing phenylalanine or tryptophan. D genes are given only for firm matches. Size tells how often a clone was seen (once, few, many) or the class of an expanded clone, and some rows leave it out.

j_call	clone_size	d_call	v_call	cdr3_aa	cdr3_nt
TRBJ2-5	once	.	TRBV11-3	CASSSNPRGIRETQYF	TGTGCCAGCAGCTCCAATCCCCGGGGGATCAGGGAGACCCAGTACTTC
TRBJ2-7	once	TRBD2	TRBV9	CASSEGTNYEQYF	TGTGCCAGCAGCGAGGGGACTAACTACGAGCAGTACTTC
TRBJ1-4	.	.	TRBV7-2	CASSFGWEGRGEKLFF	TGTGCCAGCAGCTTCGGGTGGGAGGGGCGCGGTGAAAAACTGTTTTTT
TRBJ1-4	.	.	TRBV30	CALHTGKLSTNEKLFF	TGTGCCTTACATACAGGGAAATTATCAACTAATGAAAAACTGTTTTTT
TRBJ2-6	once	.	TRBV9	CASSTRVAGFGANVLTF	TGTGCCAGCAGCACCCGGGTTGCGGGCTTTGGGGCCAACGTCCTGACTTTC
TRBJ2-7	.	TRBD2	TRBV6-4	CASISGLAGEGLYEQYF	TGTGCCAGCATTTCGGGACTAGCGGGAGAGGGCCTCTACGAGCAGTACTTC
TRBJ1-6	.	.	TRBV30	CAWSHEGNNSPLHF	TGTGCCTGGAGTCATGAGGGAAATAATTCACCCCTCCACTTT
TRBJ1-1	.	TRBD1	TRBV25-1	CASSDPGQGDTEAFF	TGTGCCAGCAGTGATCCGGGACAGGGGGACACTGAAGCTTTCTTT
TRBJ1-5	.	.	TRBV10-3	CAISDRVADDQPQHF	TGTGCCATCAGTGACCGAGTGGCAGATGATCAGCCCCAGCATTTT
TRBJ1-6	.	TRBD1	TRBV5-6	CASSFDRATLHF	TGTGCCAGCAGCTTTGACAGGGCAACCCTCCACTTT
TRBJ2-3	.	TRBD2	TRBV15	CATSGLAGVGDTQYF	TGTGCCACCAGCGGATTAGCGGGGGTAGGGGATACGCAGTATTTT
TRBJ2-2	once	TRBD2	TRBV7-9	CASSLASGGYTGELFF	TGTGCCAGCAGCTTAGCTAGCGGGGGATACACCGGGGAGCTGTTTTTT
TRBJ2-7	.	TRBD1	TRBV4-2	CASSQDLDGGDRDYEQYF	TGTGCCAGCAGCCAAGATTTGGATGGGGGGGACAGGGACTACGAGCAGTACTTC
TRBJ2-7	.	.	TRBV20-1	CSANTGPQYF	TGCAGTGCCAACACAGGGCCCCAGTACTTC
TRBJ1-3	.	.	TRBV9	CASSTDSPFSGNTIYF	TGTGCCAGCAGCACGGACAGCCCGTTCTCTGGAAACACCATATATTTT
TRBJ2-2	.	.	TRBV5-4	CASSLSGVVGELFF	TGTGCCAGCAGCTTGTCTGGGGTCGTCGGGGAGCTGTTTTTT
TRBJ2-7	.	.	TRBV7-2	CASSLVLVAGYEQYF	TGTGCCAGCAGCTTAGTCTTAGTTGCGGGCTACGAGCAGTACTTC
TRBJ1-5	.	.	TRBV28	CASSTQGGGQPQHF	TGTGCCAGCAGTACCCAAGGGGGAGGTCAGCCCCAGCATTTT
TRBJ1-4	.	TRBD1	TRBV9	CASSMTGGFEKLFF	TGTGCCAGCAGCATGACAGGGGGCTTTGAAAAACTGTTTTTT
TRBJ2-7	.	.	TRBV14	CASSLRQYF	TGTGCCAGCAGCCTTAGGCAGTACTTC
TRBJ1-2	.	.	TRBV15	CATSRGWTYGYTF	TGTGCCACCAGCAGAGGCTGGACCTATGGCTACACCTTC
TRBJ1-1	.	TRBD1	TRBV5-1	CASSAGTVNTEAFF	TGCGCCAGCAGCGCCGGGACAGTGAACACTGAAGCTTTCTTT
TRBJ2-1	.	TRBD1	TRBV15	CATSSPGQGQREQFF	TGTGCCACCAGCAGCCCGGGACAGGGGCAGCGTGAGCAGTTCTTC
TRBJ2-7	once	TRBD2	TRBV6-6	CASSTSSGRSYEQYF	TGTGCCAGCTCCACCTCTAGCGGGAGATCCTACGAGCAGTACTTC
TRBJ2-7	.	TRBD2	TRBV7-2	CASSRLARDYEQYF	TGTGCCAGCAGCAGACTAGCGAGAGACTACGAGCAGTACTTC
TRBJ2-7	.	TRBD1	TRBV6-5	CASSSRDRGYEQYF	TGTGCCAGCAGTTCTCGGGACAGGGGTTACGAGCAGTACTTC
TRBJ2-3	.	.	TRBV29-1	CSVEGGDSSTDTQYF	TGCAGCGTAGAGGGGGGAGACAGTAGCACAGATACGCAGTATTTT
TRBJ1-4	.	TRBD1	TRBV7-2	CASSLGGQGNEKLFF	TGTGCCAGCAGCTTAGGGGGACAGGGAAATGAAAAACTGTTTTTT
TRBJ2-3	.	.	TRBV6-6	CASSYGTLYTDTQYF	TGTGCCAGCAGTTACGGGACACTATACACAGATACGCAGTATTTT
TRBJ1-2	.	.	TRBV30	CAWSVHNYGYTF	TGTGCCTGGAGTGTACATAACTATGGCTACACCTTC
TRBJ1-1	few	.	TRBV9	CASSVGGYTEAFF	TGTGCCAGCAGCGTAGGGGGCTACACTGAAGCTTTCTTT
TRBJ2-5	.	.	TRBV30	CAWSVHTQETQYF	TGTGCCTGGAGTGTACACACTCAAGAGACCCAGTACTTC
TRBJ2-7	.	.	TRBV21-1	CASSPWASPYEQYF	TGTGCCAGCAGCCCGTGGGCCTCGCCCTACGAGCAGTACTTC
TRBJ2-3	.	.	TRBV25-1	CASSQAMTLGDTQYF	TGTGCCAGCAGCCAGGCGATGACATTAGGAGATACGCAGTATTTT
TRBJ1-1	once	.	TRBV5-6	CASSSGGGADTEAFF	TGTGCCAGCAGCTCCGGTGGGGGGGCGGACACTGAAGCTTTCTTT
TRBJ2-7	.	TRBD1	TRBV4-3	CASSQEGQGGTYEQYF	TGCGCCAGCAGCCAAGAGGGACAGGGGGGAACCTACGAGCAGTACTTC
TRBJ1-1	.	.	TRBV5-6	CASSPTVGTEAFF	TGTGCCAGCAGCCCAACGGTGGGCACTGAAGCTTTCTTT